One and the same sample provided the 12 T cell receptor beta chains below, sequenced in a study of cytomegalovirus exposure and HLA in healthy donors. PCR used 60 Vbeta primers and 13 Jbeta primers. Produced via immunoSEQ multiplex PCR; TCRdb's table is partial and in-frame only. The repertoire consists of more than 95,000 clones, with more than 15% occurring once and the leading ten covering about 3%. Sequencing was performed on PBMCs. The receptors here all came from a female donor in good health and CMV-seropositive.

In its sample, this clone was seen a few times. This chain uses TRBV2 with TRBJ1-1, with D perhaps TRBD1 (6 bases). The CDR3 is 15 residues long. Trimming removed 6 bases at V and 4 bases at J, with 18 bases between. Looked up from germline, CDR1 is SNHLY and CDR2 is FYNNEI. DNA for the CDR3: TGTGCCAGCAGCACGCCGGCAGGGGTGCCCACTGAAGCTTTCTTT. Its protein product is CASSTPAGVPTEAFF. The full variable domain, its missing parts supplied by reference TRBV2 and TRBJ1-1, is EPEVTQTPSHQVTQMGQEVILRCVPISNHLYFYWYRQILGQKVEFLVSFYNNEISEKSEIFDDQFSVERPDGSNFTLKIRSTKLEDSAMYFCASSTPAGVPTEAFFGQGTRLTVV.

There are a few counts of this clone. The J gene is TRBJ2-1, the V gene TRBV5-1; D call uncertain. V gave up 2 bases and J gave up 5 bases, with 5 bases separating them. CDR1 is SGHRS, CDR2 YFSETQ, per germline. The CDR3 length is 12 residues. The CDR3 is CASSFPDNEQFF. Here the CDR3 DNA reads TGCGCCAGCAGCTTTCCCGACAATGAGCAGTTCTTC.

The chain links TRBV30 to TRBJ2-1; TRBD1 matches 8 bases. This CDR3 region has 14 residues. In germline, CDR1 is GTSNPN, CDR2 SVGIG (reference sequence). V gave up 3 bases and J gave up 7 bases; unmatched junction bases: 8. CDR3 loop: CAWSRPGGLNEQFF. CDR3 DNA: TGTGCCTGGAGCAGGCCAGGGGGCCTTAATGAGCAGTTCTTC.

This clone was counted only a few times. CDR3 sequence (DNA): TGTGCCAGCAGTCAGACAGGGGGCCTCGCTGGAAACACCATATATTTT. Its protein product is CASSQTGGLAGNTIYF. The gene calls are TRBV6-6 and TRBJ1-3, with 10 bases that match TRBD1. Germline CDR1 MNHNY, CDR2 SVGAGI (reference sequence). After removal of 5 bases from V and 2 bases from J, the junction contained 6 bases not matched to a gene. The CDR3 totals 16 residues.

CDR3 loop: CASSEGKDNSYEQYF. The CDR3 DNA is TGTGCCAGCAGTGAAGGGAAGGACAACTCCTACGAGCAGTACTTC. The rearrangement uses TRBV6-1 and TRBJ2-7; D is possibly TRBD1 (5 bases). Per the germline V gene, CDR1 is MNHNS and CDR2 is SASEGT. V shed 1 base and J shed 0 bases, with 10 bases lying between them. This CDR3 is built from 15 residues.

The chain recombines TRBV6-5 with TRBJ1-5; D ambiguous. The V gene's germline CDR1 is MNHEY and CDR2 SVGAGI. The CDR3 has 15 amino acids. Trimming pared 4 bases from V and 0 bases from J, leaving 10 bases between. The DNA for the CDR3 is TGTGCCAGCAGTTCCCTATCCTATAGCAATCAGCCCCAGCATTTT. This gives the protein CASSSLSYSNQPQHF.

The V gene is TRBV6-5, the J gene TRBJ2-7, with 13 bases fitting TRBD2. The CDR3 runs to 15 residues. Trimming took 6 bases from V and 8 from J; bases not matched to a gene: 10. Per the germline V gene, CDR1 is MNHEY and CDR2 is SVGAGI. CDR3 residues: CASSARLAGGVKQYF. As DNA, the CDR3 is TGTGCCAGCAGCGCCCGACTAGCGGGGGGTGTAAAGCAGTACTTC.

The chain recombines TRBV11-2 with TRBJ1-5, with D uncertain. The V end was cut by 2 bases, the J end by 7 bases, with 9 bases between. This CDR3 contains 13 residues. Germline loops: CDR1 SGHAT, CDR2 FQNNGV. The CDR3 spells CASSLTAGQPQHF. As DNA, the CDR3 is TGTGCCAGCAGCTTAACGGCGGGACAGCCCCAGCATTTT.

V gene TRBV19 combines with J gene TRBJ1-5; 9 nucleotides agree with TRBD1. The CDR3 totals 14 residues. Germline CDR1 LNHDA, CDR2 SQIVND (reference sequence). The ends lost 5 bases at V and 7 bases at J; junction bases unmatched: 6. This chain's CDR3 is CASSRTGEGQPQHF. The CDR3 DNA reads TGTGCCAGTAGTCGGACAGGGGAAGGACAGCCCCAGCATTTT.

This clone has more than one count but fewer than ten. The CDR3 sequence is CAISEGGWDYGYTF. Written as DNA, the CDR3 is TGTGCCATCAGTGAAGGGGGCTGGGACTATGGCTACACCTTC. V and J are TRBV10-3 and TRBJ1-2, with 7 bases that match TRBD1. This CDR3 region has 14 residues. V trimming: 3 bases; J trimming: 3 bases; junction bases outside the gene matches: 4. Per germline, CDR1 ENHRY and CDR2 SYGVKD.

The rearrangement joins TRBV2 to TRBJ2-2; 11 nucleotides align to TRBD1. Germline assignment: CDR1 SNHLY and CDR2 FYNNEI. Trimming cost V 5 bases and J 5 bases; bases outside gene matches: 7. The CDR3 covers 16 residues. The CDR3 region has the DNA TGTGCCAGCAGTTTTGGCCGGGACAGGGGGACCGGGGAGCTGTTTTTT. It codes for CASSFGRDRGTGELFF.

This chain uses TRBV4-1 with TRBJ2-7, with 10 bases identical to TRBD1. Looked up from germline, CDR1 is MGHRA and CDR2 is YSYEKL. This CDR3 has 14 amino acids. The J segment lost 2 bases and the V segment lost 4 bases, leaving 2 bases of the junction unmatched. This CDR3 is CASSRDRGPYEQYF. CDR3 nucleotide sequence: TGCGCCAGCAGCCGCGACAGGGGGCCCTACGAGCAGTACTTC.